Listed below are T cell receptor beta chains from one sample, sequenced in a study of cytomegalovirus exposure and HLA in healthy donors. Sequenced by immunoSEQ multiplex PCR; TCRdb stores in-frame clones only, minus some. The sample gives tens of thousands of clones, about 72% of which show up once; about 3.3% is in the top ten. The sequenced sample consisted of PBMCs. These receptor sequences come from a woman aged 40 to 50 in good health and CMV-seropositive. The CDR3 runs from the conserved cysteine through the conserved F or W. Fields, in order: D gene, V gene, clone size, J gene, CDR3 protein, CDR3 DNA. D genes are given only for firm matches. Only some rows state a clone size, as once, few, many or a class for expanded clones.

NA	TRBV7-2	NA	TRBJ1-6	CASTSPPVYNSPLHF	TGTGCCAGCACCTCACCGCCGGTCTATAATTCACCCCTCCACTTT
NA	TRBV2	NA	TRBJ1-5	CASRDQGLGNQPQHF	TGTGCCAGCAGGGATCAGGGTCTGGGCAATCAGCCCCAGCATTTT
NA	TRBV7-9	NA	TRBJ1-1	CASSLAGGILNTEAFF	TGTGCCAGCAGCTTAGCCGGGGGGATTTTGAACACTGAAGCTTTCTTT
TRBD2	TRBV7-3	NA	TRBJ2-3	CASSPGGMGGDTQYF	TGTGCCAGCAGTCCCGGGGGGATGGGCGGAGATACGCAGTATTTT
NA	TRBV29-1	NA	TRBJ1-6	CSAREAYNSPLHF	TGCAGTGCGAGGGAGGCCTATAATTCACCCCTCCACTTT
NA	TRBV25-1	NA	TRBJ2-7	CASSGSPPSEQYF	TGTGCCAGCAGTGGAAGCCCGCCGAGCGAGCAGTACTTC
TRBD2	TRBV7-9	NA	TRBJ2-3	CSSSLFRDSSGVTDTQYF	TGTTCCAGCAGCTTATTTCGGGACTCTAGCGGGGTCACAGATACGCAGTATTTT
TRBD1	TRBV29-1	NA	TRBJ2-7	CSVQGQSYEQYF	TGCAGCGTTCAGGGACAGAGCTACGAGCAGTACTTC
TRBD1	TRBV19	NA	TRBJ1-1	CASSRDRAFQAFF	TGTGCCAGTAGTCGGGACAGGGCCTTCCAAGCTTTCTTT
TRBD1	TRBV19	NA	TRBJ2-7	CASNSGTASSYEQYF	TGTGCCAGCAACTCAGGGACAGCGAGCTCCTACGAGCAGTACTTC
TRBD1	TRBV5-1	NA	TRBJ2-3	CASSLASRGPLTLPDTQYF	TGCGCCAGCAGCTTGGCCTCCAGGGGGCCCCTGACCCTCCCAGATACGCAGTATTTT
NA	TRBV6-5	NA	TRBJ1-5	CASLLSSNQPQHF	TGTGCCAGCTTATTGAGTAGCAATCAGCCCCAGCATTTT
NA	TRBV5-1	NA	TRBJ1-2	CASSPEVNYGYTF	TGCGCCAGCAGCCCCGAGGTGAACTATGGCTACACCTTC
TRBD1	TRBV19	NA	TRBJ1-2	CASSFRQGRNYGYTF	TGTGCCAGTAGTTTTAGACAGGGGAGAAACTATGGCTACACCTTC
NA	TRBV7-2	NA	TRBJ1-3	CASSRGGGNTIYF	TGTGCCAGCAGCCGGGGAGGGGGAAACACCATATATTTT
NA	TRBV6-5	NA	TRBJ2-5	CASSSLGGGQETQYF	TGTGCCAGCAGTTCCCTCGGGGGAGGACAAGAGACCCAGTACTTC
NA	TRBV11-2	NA	TRBJ2-2	CASSLDRQGTGELFF	TGTGCCAGCAGCTTAGATAGGCAGGGGACCGGGGAGCTGTTTTTT
TRBD1	TRBV5-6	NA	TRBJ1-2	CASSLAGQDGYTF	TGTGCCAGCAGCTTGGCGGGACAGGATGGCTACACCTTC
NA	TRBV10-3	few	TRBJ1-1	CAISGGAGDNTEAFF	TGTGCCATCAGTGGGGGCGCAGGGGACAACACTGAAGCTTTCTTT
TRBD2	TRBV7-6	NA	TRBJ2-2	CASSLEGTRAGELFF	TGTGCCAGCAGCTTAGAAGGGACTAGGGCCGGGGAGCTGTTTTTT
TRBD1	TRBV19	NA	TRBJ2-7	CASSSIGTVYEQYF	TGTGCCAGTAGTTCGATCGGGACAGTCTACGAGCAGTACTTC
NA	TRBV7-8	NA	TRBJ2-7	CASSLRGEQYF	TGTGCCAGCAGCTTACGGGGGGAGCAGTACTTC
TRBD2	TRBV5-1	NA	TRBJ2-1	CASSLEGTSGMDEQFF	TGCGCCAGCAGCTTGGAGGGGACTAGCGGTATGGATGAGCAGTTCTTC
NA	TRBV15	NA	TRBJ1-5	CATSRDRGTYNQPQHF	TGTGCCACCAGCAGAGATAGGGGGACATACAATCAGCCCCAGCATTTT
NA	TRBV18	NA	TRBJ2-5	CASSPQARETQYF	TGTGCCAGCTCACCCCAGGCTCGGGAGACCCAGTACTTC
NA	TRBV11-2	NA	TRBJ2-5	CASSLAPNSQETQYF	TGTGCCAGCAGCTTAGCCCCGAATAGCCAAGAGACCCAGTACTTC
NA	TRBV10-2	medium-sized	TRBJ2-6	CASRLDSAGANVLTF	TGCGCCAGCAGATTAGACAGTGCTGGGGCCAACGTCCTGACTTTC
TRBD1	TRBV13	few	TRBJ2-3	CASSNRGQDLDTQYF	TGTGCCAGCAGCAACCGGGGACAGGACCTTGATACGCAGTATTTT
NA	TRBV2	once	TRBJ1-4	CASSEALGRLFF	TGTGCCAGCAGTGAAGCGCTGGGGAGACTGTTTTTT
TRBD2	TRBV7-7	NA	TRBJ2-3	CASSPSGGTTDTQYF	TGTGCCAGCAGCCCTAGCGGGGGAACCACAGATACGCAGTATTTT
TRBD1	TRBV6-4	NA	TRBJ2-2	CASSATGAGELFF	TGTGCCAGCAGTGCCACAGGGGCGGGGGAGCTGTTTTTT
TRBD1	TRBV9	NA	TRBJ1-3	CASSAGWVQGEAGNTIYF	TGTGCCAGCAGCGCGGGGTGGGTACAGGGGGAGGCTGGAAACACCATATATTTT
TRBD2	TRBV10-1	NA	TRBJ2-3	CASSESGGGAKDTQYF	TGCGCCAGCAGTGAGTCCGGCGGGGGGGCGAAAGATACGCAGTATTTT
NA	TRBV30	once	TRBJ1-2	CAWRQGYGYTF	TGTGCCTGGAGACAGGGCTATGGCTACACCTTC
NA	TRBV6-6	NA	TRBJ1-1	CASRLGEQNTEAFF	TGTGCCAGCAGGCTTGGTGAGCAGAACACTGAAGCTTTCTTT
NA	TRBV9	NA	TRBJ2-1	CASSVAAGYSNNEQFF	TGTGCCAGCAGCGTAGCCGCGGGGTATAGTAACAATGAGCAGTTCTTC
NA	TRBV2	NA	TRBJ1-2	CASSEAQGNYGYTF	TGTGCCAGCAGTGAAGCGCAGGGCAACTATGGCTACACCTTC
NA	TRBV4-2	NA	TRBJ2-7	CASSQDPGKLYEQYF	TGTGCCAGCAGCCAAGATCCAGGGAAGCTCTACGAGCAGTACTTC
TRBD2	TRBV5-6	NA	TRBJ2-7	CASSWRTSGAYEQYF	TGTGCCAGCAGCTGGAGGACTAGCGGGGCCTACGAGCAGTACTTC
NA	TRBV7-8	once	TRBJ1-5	CASSLGGPREGPYQPQHF	TGTGCCAGCAGCTTAGGGGGGCCCAGGGAGGGGCCTTATCAGCCCCAGCATTTT
NA	TRBV5-6	NA	TRBJ1-2	CASSDSPTGLYGYTF	TGTGCCAGCAGCGATAGTCCGACCGGGTTGTATGGCTACACCTTC
TRBD1	TRBV19	NA	TRBJ1-2	CASSIRDSALYGYGYTF	TGTGCCAGTAGTATCCGGGACAGCGCCCTGTACGGGTATGGCTACACCTTC
TRBD2	TRBV4-1	few	TRBJ2-1	CASSHLDGGGRDNEQFF	TGCGCCAGCAGCCACCTTGACGGCGGGGGAAGAGACAATGAGCAGTTCTTC
NA	TRBV4-1	NA	TRBJ1-1	CASSLVRGSDTEAFF	TGCGCCAGCAGCCTTGTAAGGGGCAGCGACACTGAAGCTTTCTTT
TRBD1	TRBV5-1	few	TRBJ1-4	CASSQNRGGEKLFF	TGCGCCAGCAGCCAGAACAGGGGGGGTGAAAAACTGTTTTTT
NA	TRBV5-1	NA	TRBJ1-2	CASSLRQGRVDGYTF	TGCGCCAGCAGCTTGAGGCAGGGGCGGGTGGATGGCTACACCTTC
TRBD1	TRBV30	NA	TRBJ1-1	CAWSSGDRVGTEAFF	TGTGCCTGGAGTTCTGGGGACAGGGTGGGCACTGAAGCTTTCTTT
NA	TRBV11-2	NA	TRBJ1-2	CASSLDRASWRYTF	TGTGCCAGCAGCTTAGATCGAGCGTCGTGGCGCTACACCTTC
NA	TRBV9	NA	TRBJ1-3	CASSVAQGRRGNTIYF	TGTGCCAGCAGCGTAGCCCAGGGGAGACGCGGAAACACCATATATTTT
NA	TRBV6-1	NA	TRBJ1-5	CAAVTETYQPQHF	TGTGCCGCGGTGACGGAAACCTATCAGCCCCAGCATTTT
TRBD1	TRBV13	NA	TRBJ2-7	CASSSSGQGSYEQYF	TGTGCCAGCAGCTCCTCCGGACAGGGATCCTACGAGCAGTACTTC
NA	TRBV27	NA	TRBJ1-1	CASSFTPGDTEAFF	TGTGCCAGCAGTTTCACTCCGGGGGACACTGAAGCTTTCTTT
NA	TRBV6-6	few	TRBJ1-1	CASRFDGRNTEAFF	TGTGCCAGCAGATTCGATGGGAGGAACACTGAAGCTTTCTTT
NA	TRBV5-1	NA	TRBJ2-1	CASSRWPTTGDEQFF	TGCGCCAGCAGCCGATGGCCCACGACAGGCGATGAGCAGTTCTTC
TRBD2	TRBV10-2	NA	TRBJ2-7	CASTVPGREYEQYF	TGCGCCAGCACCGTTCCCGGGAGGGAATACGAGCAGTACTTC
TRBD1	TRBV19	NA	TRBJ2-3	CASSIVIQGTDTQYF	TGTGCCAGTAGTATAGTTATACAGGGGACAGATACGCAGTATTTT
NA	TRBV9	NA	TRBJ1-3	CASSAPGNSGNTIYF	TGTGCCAGCAGCGCCCCAGGAAACTCTGGAAACACCATATATTTT